One sample yielded the 27 T cell receptor beta chains listed below, sequenced in a study of blood T cells in healthy people across ages. Primed by a sample-barcoded 5' primer and a J-beta primer mix, a second PCR proceeded for roughly 7 to 11 cycles. TCRdb processed the 5' RACE reads anew with MiXCR; each CDR3 protein has one entry. The sample holds hundreds of thousands of distinct CDR3 sequences, approximately 22% seen once. Sequenced: blood. The receptor set was obtained from a man aged 65-85 years in good health.

Only a few counts were recorded for this clonotype. Here the CDR3 DNA reads TGTGCCAGCAGTAAGGGCTGGGCGGACACTGAAGCTTTCTTT. It is translated as CASSKGWADTEAFF. V usage is TRBV27 and J usage is TRBJ1-1; unclear D gene. This CDR3 comprises 14 residues. Germline-derived CDR1 and CDR2 are MNHEY and SMNVEV (reference sequence). The V gene lost 5 bases and the J gene lost 3 bases, with 13 bases spanning the gap.

This clonotype appeared a few times. The rearrangement links TRBV2 to TRBJ2-3, with D possibly matching TRBD2 (5 bases). Trimming removed 5 bases at V and 6 bases at J, with 12 bases between. From germline, CDR1 is SNHLY and CDR2 FYNNEI. There are 13 residues in the CDR3. The CDR3, as DNA: TGTGCCAGCAGTTGGGAGCCTTGGGATACGCAGTATTTT. Translated: CASSWEPWDTQYF. Full variable domain (outside the CDR3, taken from reference TRBV2 and TRBJ2-3): EPEVTQTPSHQVTQMGQEVILRCVPISNHLYFYWYRQILGQKVEFLVSFYNNEISEKSEIFDDQFSVERPDGSNFTLKIRSTKLEDSAMYFCASSWEPWDTQYFGPGTRLTVL.

The rearrangement uses TRBV18 and TRBJ2-3; TRBD2 matches at 7 bases. CDR1 KGHSH and CDR2 LQKENI come from the germline V gene. This CDR3 contains 15 residues. The trim removed 3 bases at V and 3 bases at J, leaving 6 bases unmatched. In DNA, the CDR3 is TGTGCCAGCTCACCCCGCGGGACTAAAACAGATACGCAGTATTTT. This translates into CASSPRGTKTDTQYF.

The chain joins TRBV12-3 or TRBV12-4 to TRBJ2-1; D possibly corresponds to TRBD1 (5 bases). The ends were cut back, 6 bases at V and 3 bases at J, with 12 bases in the middle. This CDR3 is 14 amino acids long. The CDR3 DNA is TGTGCCAGCAGGCTAGGGGTTAACTACAATGAGCAGTTCTTC. It specifies CASRLGVNYNEQFF.

The chain uses TRBV4-3 and TRBJ2-1, with 10 bases lining up with TRBD1. The germline gives CDR1 LGHNA, CDR2 YSLEER. With V trimmed by 4 bases and J by 8 bases, 8 bases remained unmatched. The CDR3 runs 15 residues. The CDR3 DNA is TGCGCCAGCAGCCCAAGACAGGGGGCGCGGTATGAGCAGTTCTTC. Translation gives CASSPRQGARYEQFF.

The chain recombines TRBV5-1 with TRBJ2-1, with 14 bases that match TRBD2. Germline V gene data show CDR1 as SGHRS and CDR2 as YFSETQ. CDR3 size: 16 residues. The ends lost 4 bases at V and 7 bases at J; junction bases unmatched: 7. CDR3 sequence (DNA): TGCGCCAGCAGCATGACTAGCGGGAGGGCCGTAAATGAGCAGTTCTTC. It encodes CASSMTSGRAVNEQFF.

The chain uses TRBV10-3 and TRBJ2-7; 8 nucleotides match TRBD2. Germline V CDR1 and CDR2: ENHRY, SYGVKD. This CDR3 comprises 13 residues. J lost 0 bases, V lost 7 bases, and 2 bases had no gene match. The CDR3 loop reads CAIKAGDSYEQYV. The CDR3 region has the DNA TGTGCCATCAAAGCGGGAGACTCCTACGAGCAGTACGTC.

The chain joins TRBV5-1 to TRBJ1-1; no firm D call. V was pared by 5 bases and J by 2 bases, with 10 bases between. This CDR3 spans 13 amino acids. Per the germline V gene, CDR1 is SGHRS and CDR2 is YFSETQ. CDR3 sequence: CASRVAVNTEAFF. In DNA form, the CDR3 reads TGCGCCAGCAGGGTCGCAGTTAACACTGAAGCTTTCTTT.

V is TRBV7-2 and J is TRBJ2-1, with 7 bases lining up with TRBD1. The V gene end was trimmed by 1 base and the J gene end by 10 bases; junction bases not matched to a gene: 7. Germline CDR1 SGHTA, CDR2 FQGNSA. The CDR3 length is 14 residues. Here the CDR3 DNA reads TGTGCCAGCAGCTTAGTCAGACAGGGTAGAGAGCAGTTCTTC. It codes for CASSLVRQGREQFF.

J is TRBJ1-4 and V is TRBV7-2; TRBD1 aligns across 7 bases. The CDR3 extends over 15 amino acids. The V segment lost 6 bases and the J segment 8 bases; nucleotides outside the gene matches: 12. Germline V gene lookup returns CDR1 SGHTA and CDR2 FQGNSA. CDR3 region: CASSPQRGRGEKLFF. CDR3 nucleotide sequence: TGTGCCAGCAGTCCCCAGAGGGGGCGAGGCGAAAAACTGTTTTTT.

The chain recombines TRBV10-3 with TRBJ2-3; possible D gene TRBD2, 6 bases. The CDR3 contains 14 residues. V was cut by 6 bases and J by 0 bases, with 10 bases left in between. Germline CDR1 is ENHRY and CDR2 is SYGVKD. The CDR3 DNA reads TGTGCCATCAGCGCCGGGACTAGCACAGATACGCAGTATTTT. Encoded protein: CAISAGTSTDTQYF.

This clonotype was counted a few times. This rearrangement joins TRBV24-1 to TRBJ1-1, with 8 bases aligning to TRBD1. Germline loops: CDR1 KGHDR, CDR2 SFDVKD. The length of the CDR3 is 15 residues. Trimming cost V 3 bases and J 3 bases; bases outside gene matches: 5. CDR3: CATSDPKTGDTEAFF. CDR3 DNA: TGTGCCACCAGTGATCCCAAGACAGGGGACACTGAAGCTTTCTTT.

The gene calls are TRBV6-6 and TRBJ2-1, with TRBD2 matching over 8 bases. V lost 8 bases and J lost 3; bases outside the gene matches: 9. CDR3 length: 15 residues. Per germline, CDR1 MNHNY and CDR2 SVGAGI (reference sequence). The CDR3 DNA follows: TGTGCCAGCCAAGGGTCGGGACTAGTCTACAATGAGCAGTTCTTC. Amino acid sequence: CASQGSGLVYNEQFF.

This clonotype was counted a few times. The CDR3 sequence: CSALGGYTEAFF. The CDR3 nucleotides read TGCAGCGCCCTGGGGGGGTACACTGAAGCTTTCTTT. V usage is TRBV29-1 and J usage is TRBJ1-1, with TRBD1 as a possible D gene (5 bases). V lost 7 bases, J lost 3 bases, and 12 bases lay in between. This CDR3 spans 12 amino acids. Germline loops: CDR1 SQVTM, CDR2 ANQGSEA.

The rearrangement joins TRBV12-3 or TRBV12-4 to TRBJ2-5; TRBD1 matches 8 bases. The V and J ends lost 7 bases and 6 bases, in that order; junction bases with no gene match: 7. This CDR3 has 13 amino acids. CDR3 DNA sequence: TGTGCCAGCACCCCGGACAGGGCTAAGACCCAGTACTTC. The encoded protein is CASTPDRAKTQYF.

The genes are TRBV27 and TRBJ1-2; TRBD1 matches 7 bases. Germline V gene sequence: CDR1 MNHEY, CDR2 SMNVEV (reference sequence). V lost 3 bases to trimming and J lost 3 bases; unmatched junction nucleotides: 4. The CDR3 totals 14 residues. DNA for the CDR3: TGTGCCAGCAGTTTTCTAGGGGGCGACTATGGCTACACCTTC. Amino acids: CASSFLGGDYGYTF.

The chain uses TRBV3-1 and TRBJ2-1, with unresolved D. The V end was cut by 0 bases, the J end by 7 bases, with 10 bases between. Germline CDR1 LGHDT, CDR2 YNNKEL (reference sequence). This CDR3 region has 14 residues. CDR3: CASSQDILVNEQFF. CDR3 DNA: TGTGCCAGCAGCCAAGACATTCTAGTTAATGAGCAGTTCTTC.

This clonotype was observed at least ten times. The chain uses TRBV27 and TRBJ1-5, with D tentatively TRBD1 (5 bases). This CDR3 spans 14 amino acids. Germline lookup yields CDR1 MNHEY and CDR2 SMNVEV (reference sequence). V dropped 3 bases and J dropped 0 bases, with 6 bases sitting between them. The CDR3 loop is CASSFRDSNQPQHF. The CDR3 DNA reads TGTGCCAGCAGTTTCAGGGATAGCAATCAGCCCCAGCATTTT.

The V call is TRBV7-2, the J call TRBJ2-5; TRBD2 matches 7 bases. The CDR3 length is 13 residues. CDR1 is SGHTA and CDR2 is FQGNSA in the germline V gene. V dropped 6 bases and J dropped 5; count of bases not matched to a gene: 6. The chain's CDR3 is CASRKTAGETQYF. In DNA form, the CDR3 reads TGTGCCAGCAGAAAGACAGCGGGGGAGACCCAGTACTTC.

This chain uses TRBV29-1 with TRBJ2-1; perhaps TRBD2 as D (7 bases). The last part of the DNA fits TRBJ2-5 better; the J call may be wrong. In germline, CDR1 is SQVTM, CDR2 ANQGSEA. There are 16 residues in the CDR3. The CDR3 region has the DNA TGCAGCGTTGAAGATCTAAACTGGGGAGGGGGAGGGACCCAGTACTTC. Its protein product is CSVEDLNWGGGGTQYF.

This rearrangement joins TRBV12-3 or TRBV12-4 to TRBJ1-3, with 7 bases aligning to TRBD1. V gave up 3 bases and J gave up 0 bases; unmatched junction bases: 5. This CDR3 spans 16 amino acids. The CDR3 DNA sequence: TGTGCCAGCAGTTTCCGACAGGGTAGCTCTGGAAACACCATATATTTT. Translating gives CASSFRQGSSGNTIYF.

The J gene is TRBJ1-2, the V gene TRBV21-1; the tabulated D call, TRBD1, remains unverified against the DNA. TRBV21-1 is labeled a pseudogene. The CDR3 totals 12 residues. This CDR3 reads CASSRQMYGYTF. For the CDR3, the DNA is TGTGCCAGCAGCAGACAGATGTATGGCTACACCTTC.

This clonotype occurred a few times. The rearrangement uses TRBV6-1 and TRBJ1-2; D unclear. This CDR3 is 15 amino acids long. Trimming took off 7 bases at V and 8 bases at J, with 23 bases between the two ends. CDR1 is MNHNS, CDR2 SASEGT, per germline. CDR3 in amino acids: CASTAGGLPEEGYTF. CDR3 DNA: TGTGCCAGCACCGCCGGTGGGCTTCCCGAGGAGGGCTACACCTTC.

The chain carries TRBV10-2 and TRBJ2-5; D is undetermined. The V end was cut by 7 bases, the J end by 0 bases, with 9 bases between. In germline, CDR1 is WSHSY, CDR2 SAAADI. The CDR3 runs 13 residues. CDR3 region: CASTLTYQETQYF. The CDR3 DNA follows: TGCGCCAGCACTCTGACGTACCAAGAGACCCAGTACTTC.

The chain has TRBV29-1 and TRBJ2-5; tentatively, D is TRBD2 (6 bases). The tail of the sequence fits TRBJ2-1 better, so the J call may be wrong. The CDR3 has 16 amino acids. CDR1 is SQVTM, CDR2 ANQGSEA, per germline. CDR3 nucleotides: TGCAGCGTTGCGGCCGGGGGACTCTCCCATTACAATGAGCAGTTCTTC. Protein: CSVAAGGLSHYNEQFF.

This clonotype was found a few times. The chain links TRBV20-1 to TRBJ1-5; a weak D match, TRBD1 (5 bases). V gave up 3 bases and J gave up 5 bases, with 11 bases separating them. This CDR3 is 13 amino acids long. Germline values: CDR1 DFQATT, CDR2 SNEGSKA (reference sequence). The CDR3 loop reads CSASRGRDQPQHF. DNA for the CDR3: TGCAGTGCTAGTCGGGGCAGAGATCAGCCCCAGCATTTT.

In its sample, this clonotype was seen a few times. The chain recombines TRBV19 with TRBJ2-5; TRBD1 matches 7 bases. Germline CDR1 reads LNHDA; CDR2 reads SQIVND (reference sequence). After removal of 7 bases from V and 5 bases from J, the junction contained 7 bases not matched to a gene. The CDR3 is 13 residues long. In DNA, the CDR3 is TGTGCCAGTAACACAGGGGTCGAGGAGACCCAGTACTTC. Translating gives CASNTGVEETQYF.